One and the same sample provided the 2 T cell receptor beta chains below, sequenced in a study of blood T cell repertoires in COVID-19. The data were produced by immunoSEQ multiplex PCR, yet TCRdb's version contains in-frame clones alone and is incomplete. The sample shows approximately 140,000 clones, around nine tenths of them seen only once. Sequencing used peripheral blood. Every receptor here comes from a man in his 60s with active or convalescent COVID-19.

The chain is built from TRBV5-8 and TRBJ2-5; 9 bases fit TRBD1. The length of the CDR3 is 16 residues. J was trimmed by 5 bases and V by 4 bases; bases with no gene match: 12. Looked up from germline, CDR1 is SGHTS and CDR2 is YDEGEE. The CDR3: CASSAGGTGLTETQYF. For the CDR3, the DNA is TGTGCCAGCAGCGCTGGCGGGACAGGGCTTACGGAGACCCAGTACTTC.

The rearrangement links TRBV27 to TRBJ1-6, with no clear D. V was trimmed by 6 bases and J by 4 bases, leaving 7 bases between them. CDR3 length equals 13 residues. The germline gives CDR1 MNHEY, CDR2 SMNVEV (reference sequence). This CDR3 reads CASRSPYNSPLHF. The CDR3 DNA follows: TGTGCCAGCAGATCCCCGTATAATTCACCCCTCCACTTT.